These 22 T cell receptor beta chains came from one sample sequenced in a study of long-term antiretroviral therapy in people with HIV. At survey level, the immunoSEQ assay was run in its v3.0 version. TCRdb's copy holds only in-frame clones and misses some; the assay was immunoSEQ multiplex PCR. The table includes about 17,000 clones, around 81% detected once. The material sequenced was unsorted PBMCs, taken 0.1 years before starting antiretroviral therapy. The receptors here all came from a man younger than 30 with HIV.

The chain carries TRBV6-1 and TRBJ1-1; possible D gene TRBD1, 5 bases. V lost 7 bases and J 3 bases, leaving 15 bases between the germline ends. CDR3 size: 14 residues. From germline, CDR1 is MNHNS and CDR2 SASEGT. This CDR3 is CASNRYGTDTEAFF. DNA of the CDR3: TGTGCCAGCAACCGGTACGGGACCGACACTGAAGCTTTCTTT.

The gene calls are TRBV6-1 and TRBJ1-6; D remains ambiguous. Germline assignment: CDR1 MNHNS and CDR2 SASEGT. Trimming left V 3 bases short and J 4 bases short, with 10 bases between. This CDR3 spans 15 amino acids. Here the CDR3 reads CASSDRTGYNSPLHF. The CDR3 nucleotides read TGTGCCAGCAGTGACCGGACGGGATATAATTCACCCCTCCACTTT.

The J gene is TRBJ2-2, the V gene TRBV9; no clear D. Germline V gene lookup returns CDR1 SGDLS and CDR2 YYNGEE. Trimming removed 4 bases from V and 3 bases from J, with 7 bases in between. The CDR3 extends over 13 amino acids. The CDR3 loop reads CASSRMDTGELFF. The DNA of the CDR3 is TGTGCCAGCAGCAGGATGGACACCGGGGAGCTGTTTTTT. The complete variable domain, with remaining parts taken from reference TRBV9 and TRBJ2-2, reads DSGVTQTPKHLITATGQRVTLRCSPRSGDLSVYWYQQSLDQGLQFLIQYYNGEERAKGNILERFSAQQFPDLHSELNLSSLELGDSALYFCASSRMDTGELFFGEGSRLTVL.

V gene TRBV6-1 combines with J gene TRBJ2-7; no reliable D call. This CDR3 region has 16 residues. Per the germline V gene, CDR1 is MNHNS and CDR2 is SASEGT. V was shortened by 4 bases and J by 6 bases, with 22 bases between the two germline ends. DNA of the CDR3: TGTGCCAGCAGTGGCGACCCTTTTCGCACCCTGGTCGAGCAGTACTTC. Amino acids: CASSGDPFRTLVEQYF.

CDR3 loop: CASSPRSGSPGELFF. The CDR3 DNA reads as TGTGCCAGCAGCCCGCGTAGCGGGAGCCCCGGGGAGCTGTTTTTT. The chain combines TRBV11-3 with TRBJ2-2, with 9 bases that match TRBD2. V shed 5 bases, J shed 6 bases, and the junction held 7 bases outside the gene matches. Looked up from germline, CDR1 is SGHNT and CDR2 is YENEEA. The CDR3 covers 15 residues.

The chain is built from TRBV28 and TRBJ2-1, with 8 bases that match TRBD2. The V gene's germline CDR1 is MDHEN and CDR2 SYDVKM. The length of the CDR3 is 13 residues. V shed 3 bases, J shed 8 bases, and the junction held 3 bases outside the gene matches. CDR3 amino acids: CASSLRGADEQFF. CDR3 DNA: TGTGCCAGCAGTTTGCGGGGGGCGGATGAGCAGTTCTTC.

J is TRBJ1-4 and V is TRBV30, with a tentative D call TRBD1 (5 bases). CDR1 GTSNPN and CDR2 SVGIG come from the germline V gene (reference sequence). The CDR3 runs to 13 residues. V lost 1 base and J 5 bases, leaving 8 bases between the germline ends. The CDR3 sequence: CAWSGGTNEKLFF. The CDR3 nucleotides read TGTGCCTGGAGTGGAGGGACCAATGAAAAACTGTTTTTT.

This chain joins TRBV7-8 and TRBJ2-7; D assignment may be TRBD1 or TRBD2 (7 bases each). Germline lookup yields CDR1 SGHVS and CDR2 FQNEAQ. V lost 5 bases and J lost 5, with 16 bases in between. CDR3 length: 14 amino acids. Here the CDR3 reads CASSQLTGRDEQYF. CDR3 coding DNA: TGTGCCAGCAGCCAATTGACAGGGAGGGACGAGCAGTACTTC.

This sequence joins TRBV5-6 and TRBJ2-7; weak D call: TRBD1 (6 bases). The germline gives CDR1 SGHDT, CDR2 YYEEEE. Trimming removed 2 bases at V and 6 bases at J, with 12 bases between. This CDR3 has 13 amino acids. Here the CDR3 reads CASSFWQGIEQYF. As DNA, the CDR3 is TGTGCCAGCAGCTTTTGGCAGGGGATCGAGCAGTACTTC.

The table lists this clone with a few counts. The J gene is TRBJ1-5, the V gene TRBV2, with D possibly being TRBD1 (5 bases). Per germline, CDR1 SNHLY and CDR2 FYNNEI. The CDR3 has 16 amino acids. Trimming removed 1 base at V and 5 bases at J, with 15 bases between. The CDR3 loop is CASSEEGPHTDQPQHF. CDR3 coding DNA: TGTGCCAGCAGTGAAGAGGGACCTCATACAGATCAGCCCCAGCATTTT.

The chain uses TRBV6-4 and TRBJ2-3; 16 nucleotides match TRBD2. This CDR3 region has 16 residues. The germline V gene encodes CDR1 MRHNA and CDR2 SNTAGT. Germline trimming cut 2 bases from V and 4 bases from J; bases unmatched to any gene: 0. CDR3 protein: CASSDGTSGGADTQYF. The CDR3, as DNA: TGTGCCAGCAGTGACGGGACTAGCGGGGGGGCAGATACGCAGTATTTT.

The chain uses TRBV18 and TRBJ2-7; 10 nucleotides align to TRBD2. Germline V CDR1 and CDR2: KGHSH, LQKENI. This CDR3 is 19 amino acids long. V shed 2 bases and J 1 base; nucleotides not matched to a gene: 14. CDR3 loop: CASSPKGMRLAGVSYEQYF. In DNA, the CDR3 is TGTGCCAGCTCACCAAAGGGGATGCGGCTAGCGGGAGTTTCCTACGAGCAGTACTTC.

As regards this clone: One end of the junction is discordant with germline, which a read error may explain. The CDR3 DNA sequence: TGTGCCAGCAGCCGCTACCTACTAGCGGGAGCCCTCTTCTTC. It encodes CASSRYLLAGALFF. This chain joins TRBV7-8 and TRBJ2-7; TRBD2 agrees at 11 bases. Per the germline V gene, CDR1 is SGHVS and CDR2 is FQNEAQ. The CDR3 spans 14 residues.

The J gene is TRBJ2-3, the V gene TRBV6-5, with 8 positions matching TRBD2. V dropped 11 bases and J dropped 1; count of bases not matched to a gene: 5. CDR3 length: 13 amino acids. Germline V gives CDR1 MNHEY, CDR2 SVGAGI. CDR3 loop: CASGGGGTDTQYF. CDR3 sequence (DNA): TGTGCCTCCGGGGGGGGCGGCACAGATACGCAGTATTTT.

The V and J genes are TRBV2 and TRBJ1-2; D uncertain. The V end lost 3 bases, the J end lost 6 bases, and 5 bases lay between the germline ends. Germline V gene data show CDR1 as SNHLY and CDR2 as FYNNEI. The length of the CDR3 is 11 residues. CDR3 in DNA: TGTGCCAGCAGTGATATAAATGGCTACACCTTC. Its protein is CASSDINGYTF. Combining the CDR3 with reference TRBV2 and TRBJ1-2 gives the whole variable domain EPEVTQTPSHQVTQMGQEVILRCVPISNHLYFYWYRQILGQKVEFLVSFYNNEISEKSEIFDDQFSVERPDGSNFTLKIRSTKLEDSAMYFCASSDINGYTFGSGTRLTVV.

By sample fraction, this clone is medium-sized. The chain couples TRBV27 to TRBJ1-2; 10 positions match TRBD1. The CDR3 loop spans 17 amino acids. J lost 5 bases, V lost 5 bases, and 14 bases had no gene match. From germline, CDR1 is MNHEY and CDR2 SMNVEV (reference sequence). CDR3 residues: CASSHGDRGPRKYGYTF. As DNA, the CDR3 is TGTGCCAGCAGTCACGGGGACAGGGGACCTCGCAAGTATGGCTACACCTTC.

This rearrangement joins TRBV9 to TRBJ2-2; TRBD1 matches at 12 bases. Germline-derived CDR1 and CDR2 are SGDLS and YYNGEE. The CDR3 contains 20 residues. Germline trimming cut 0 bases from V and 4 bases from J; bases unmatched to any gene: 13. The CDR3 region has the DNA TGTGCCAGCAGCGTAGAGGTTTGGGGACAGGGGGCCTTACCCACCGGGGAGCTGTTTTTT. Translated: CASSVEVWGQGALPTGELFF. Together with reference TRBV9 and TRBJ2-2, the CDR3 gives the full variable domain: DSGVTQTPKHLITATGQRVTLRCSPRSGDLSVYWYQQSLDQGLQFLIQYYNGEERAKGNILERFSAQQFPDLHSELNLSSLELGDSALYFCASSVEVWGQGALPTGELFFGEGSRLTVL.

The rearrangement links TRBV27 to TRBJ2-7; D is possibly TRBD2 (5 bases). Germline V gives CDR1 MNHEY, CDR2 SMNVEV (reference sequence). This CDR3 comprises 13 residues. Trimming took off 11 bases at V and 3 bases at J, with 17 bases between the two ends. The DNA of the CDR3 is TGTGCCTCGTTCGAGGCGGGCGGCTACGAGCAGTACTTC. Protein product: CASFEAGGYEQYF.

V is TRBV5-6 and J is TRBJ2-2, with D uncertain. Germline CDR1 reads SGHDT; CDR2 reads YYEEEE. Trimming stripped 4 bases from V and 4 bases from J, with 8 bases between. This CDR3 contains 13 residues. The CDR3 sequence: CASSGVSTGELFF. The CDR3, as DNA: TGTGCCAGCAGCGGGGTCAGCACCGGGGAGCTGTTTTTT.

CDR3 sequence: CALRGAAGMLKNQPQHF. The CDR3 DNA is TGTGCCTTGAGGGGCGCGGCAGGAATGTTAAAGAATCAGCCCCAGCATTTT. The chain combines TRBV6-4 with TRBJ1-5, with a possible D match to TRBD1 (5 bases). Germline lookup yields CDR1 MRHNA and CDR2 SNTAGT. This CDR3 has 17 residues. Trimming pared 11 bases from V and 4 bases from J, leaving 27 bases between.

The CDR3 loop is CASSFSGLVRNSYEQYF. DNA for the CDR3: TGTGCCAGCAGTTTCTCCGGACTAGTGCGCAACTCCTACGAGCAGTACTTC. The genes are TRBV28 and TRBJ2-7; TRBD2 matches at 7 bases. The V and J ends lost 3 bases and 0 bases, in that order; junction bases with no gene match: 11. This CDR3 is built from 17 residues. Germline V gives CDR1 MDHEN, CDR2 SYDVKM.

The chain joins TRBV19 to TRBJ2-1, with 9 nucleotides matching TRBD2. V gave up 9 bases and J gave up 5 bases; unmatched junction bases: 11. The CDR3 is 15 residues long. CDR1 LNHDA and CDR2 SQIVND come from the germline V gene (reference sequence). The DNA of the CDR3 is TGTGCCAGCAATGCCGGGACTAGCTACCACAATGAGCAGTTCTTC. Its protein is CASNAGTSYHNEQFF.